The 11 T cell receptor beta chains presented below share a single source sample, sequenced in a study of CD8+ T cells in alopecia areata. RNA was isolated and reverse transcribed to cDNA, the sequencing template. Sequencing used immunoSEQ multiplex PCR; TCRdb keeps in-frame clones, though not all of them. This sample has some 170,000 clones; around 63% occur once, and the top ten carry more than 1.5%. The specimen was CD4+ T cells sorted from blood, collected at week 0. Source of these receptors: a human donor with alopecia areata.

This clone was detected only a few times. This specimen includes other DNA sequences encoding the same CDR3. The chain recombines TRBV2 with TRBJ1-5, with D unclear. The CDR3 runs 15 residues. The germline V gene has CDR1 SNHLY and CDR2 FYNNEI. With 1 base removed from V and 0 bases from J, the gap between germline ends came to 7 bases. CDR3 nucleotide sequence: TGTGCCAGCAGTGAAGGCAGGACTAGCAATCAGCCCCAGCATTTT. It translates to CASSEGRTSNQPQHF.

This chain uses TRBV15 with TRBJ2-7; no clear D gene. The CDR3 contains 13 residues. Germline V gene lookup returns CDR1 LNHNV and CDR2 YYDKDF (reference sequence). Trimming removed 1 base at V and 3 bases at J, with 7 bases between. Here the CDR3 reads CATSRADRYEQYF. CDR3 coding DNA: TGTGCCACCAGCAGAGCTGACCGCTACGAGCAGTACTTC.

The rearrangement joins TRBV30 to TRBJ1-3; the D is unclear. CDR3 length: 15 residues. Looked up from germline, CDR1 is GTSNPN and CDR2 is SVGIG (reference sequence). Trimming removed 0 bases from V and 0 bases from J, with 9 bases in between. As DNA, the CDR3 is TGTGCCTGGAGTGTTGGGGAGAGCTCTGGAAACACCATATATTTT. Translated, it gives CAWSVGESSGNTIYF.

The CDR3, as DNA: TGCAGCGTTGTTGGGACAGTGCCCAACTATGGCTACACCTTC. Protein product: CSVVGTVPNYGYTF. The chain uses TRBV29-1 and TRBJ1-2; 7 nucleotides line up with TRBD1. Germline CDR1 reads SQVTM; CDR2 reads ANQGSEA. The ends lost 4 bases at V and 2 bases at J; junction bases unmatched: 7. There are 14 residues in the CDR3. Full variable domain (missing parts from reference TRBV29-1 and TRBJ1-2): SAVISQKPSRDICQRGTSLTIQCQVDSQVTMMFWYRQQPGQSLTLIATANQGSEATYESGFVIDKFPISRPNLTFSTLTVSNMSPEDSSIYLCSVVGTVPNYGYTFGSGTRLTVV.

The chain joins TRBV29-1 to TRBJ1-2; no clear D gene. Trimming took 2 bases from V and 8 from J, leaving 6 bases between them. The germline V gene encodes CDR1 SQVTM and CDR2 ANQGSEA. The CDR3 sequence is 10 residues long. The CDR3 DNA follows: TGCAGCGTTGAAAACGGGGGCTACACCTTC. It yields the protein CSVENGGYTF.

The V gene is TRBV29-1, the J gene TRBJ1-1; the D is unclear. This CDR3 is 10 amino acids long. V was cut by 8 bases and J by 8 bases, with 12 bases left in between. The V gene's germline CDR1 is SQVTM and CDR2 ANQGSEA. The CDR3 region is CSTGPREAFF. CDR3 nucleotides: TGCAGCACCGGGCCGAGGGAAGCTTTCTTT.

The CDR3 DNA follows: TGTGCCAGCAGTCTCACAGGGATTTCCTACGAGCAGTACTTC. Translation: CASSLTGISYEQYF. The chain joins TRBV2 to TRBJ2-7; TRBD1 might be the D (6 bases). The V end was cut by 5 bases, the J end by 1 base, with 12 bases between. Germline V CDR1 and CDR2: SNHLY, FYNNEI. The CDR3 loop spans 14 amino acids.

This chain uses TRBV19 with TRBJ1-1; 9 bases map to TRBD1. The CDR3 has 14 amino acids. Germline trimming cut 3 bases from V and 5 bases from J; bases unmatched to any gene: 4. Germline values: CDR1 LNHDA, CDR2 SQIVND (reference sequence). The CDR3, as DNA: TGTGCCAGTAGTATCGGGACAGGGAGGACTGAAGCTTTCTTT. It yields the protein CASSIGTGRTEAFF.

The chain combines TRBV2 with TRBJ2-7; D ambiguous. Germline assignment: CDR1 SNHLY and CDR2 FYNNEI. The CDR3 length is 13 residues. Deletions cut 5 bases from V and 6 bases from J, with 14 bases between. The CDR3 sequence is CASSSRPSGEQYF. The CDR3 coding sequence is TGTGCCAGCAGTTCTCGGCCCAGTGGCGAGCAGTACTTC. The full variable domain, rest sourced from reference TRBV2 and TRBJ2-7, is EPEVTQTPSHQVTQMGQEVILRCVPISNHLYFYWYRQILGQKVEFLVSFYNNEISEKSEIFDDQFSVERPDGSNFTLKIRSTKLEDSAMYFCASSSRPSGEQYFGPGTRLTVT.

J is TRBJ2-3 and V is TRBV2, with D unclear. Trimming stripped 7 bases from V and 2 bases from J, with 31 bases between. The CDR3 has 20 amino acids. Germline V gene data show CDR1 as SNHLY and CDR2 as FYNNEI. For the CDR3, the DNA is TGTGCCAGCAAATCTATGGGTTATCAGTCCTCAACCTCAGACACAGATACGCAGTATTTT. It encodes CASKSMGYQSSTSDTDTQYF.

The genes are TRBV20-1 and TRBJ2-7; D unresolved. CDR3 length equals 11 residues. Germline V gene sequence: CDR1 DFQATT, CDR2 SNEGSKA (reference sequence). Trimming took off 0 bases at V and 6 bases at J, with 6 bases between the two ends. CDR3 in amino acids: CSARESFEQYF. The DNA for the CDR3 is TGCAGTGCTAGAGAATCATTCGAGCAGTACTTC.